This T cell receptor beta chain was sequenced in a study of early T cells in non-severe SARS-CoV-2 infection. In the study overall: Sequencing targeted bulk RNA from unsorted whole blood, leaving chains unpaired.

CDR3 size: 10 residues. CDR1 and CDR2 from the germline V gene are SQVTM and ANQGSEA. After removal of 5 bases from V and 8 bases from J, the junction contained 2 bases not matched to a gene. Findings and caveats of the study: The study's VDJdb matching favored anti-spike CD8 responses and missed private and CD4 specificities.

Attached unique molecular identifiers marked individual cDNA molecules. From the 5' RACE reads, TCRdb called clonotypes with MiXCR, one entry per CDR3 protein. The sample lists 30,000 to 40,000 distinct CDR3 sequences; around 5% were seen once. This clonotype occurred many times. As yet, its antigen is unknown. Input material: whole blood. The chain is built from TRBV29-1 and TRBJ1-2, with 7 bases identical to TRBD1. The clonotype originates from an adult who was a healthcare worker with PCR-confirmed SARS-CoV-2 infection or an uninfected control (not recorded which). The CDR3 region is CSVTGDGYTF. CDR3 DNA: TGCAGCGTTACAGGGGACGGCTACACCTTC.